This entry lists 15 T cell receptor beta chains sequenced from one sample in a study of T-cell memory formation after mild COVID-19. TCRdb reanalysed the 5' RACE reads using MiXCR and keeps one entry per CDR3 protein. The table shows 190,000 or so distinct CDR3 sequences, with around a fifth occurring only once. Sequencing was carried out using PBMCs or a T cell subset sorted from them (not recorded which). The receptors shown here come from an adult woman who had mild COVID-19 (a few samples of this study predate the infection). Cell type and time point are not known.

There are a few counts of this clonotype. The rearrangement uses TRBV6-2 or TRBV6-3 and TRBJ1-1; tentatively, D is TRBD1 (5 bases). V lost 4 bases to trimming and J lost 2 bases, with 11 bases between them. The CDR3 contains 14 residues. Germline CDR1 reads MNHEY; CDR2 reads SVGEGT. CDR3: CASSSFGGNTEAFF. Written as DNA, the CDR3 is TGTGCCAGCAGTTCCTTCGGGGGTAACACTGAAGCTTTCTTT.

The chain employs TRBV10-3 and TRBJ2-5; 10 bases fit TRBD1. The CDR3 extends over 15 amino acids. The V and J ends lost 3 bases and 3 bases, in that order; junction bases with no gene match: 4. The V gene's germline CDR1 is ENHRY and CDR2 SYGVKD. In DNA, the CDR3 is TGTGCCATCAGTGAACCGGGACAGGGGAAAGAGACCCAGTACTTC. The encoded protein is CAISEPGQGKETQYF.

This chain joins TRBV4-3 and TRBJ1-5; no definite D call. There are 15 residues in the CDR3. Germline-derived CDR1 and CDR2 are LGHNA and YSLEER. The V end lost 0 bases, the J end lost 3 bases, and 9 bases lay between the germline ends. The CDR3: CASSQDRGNNQPQHF. The DNA of the CDR3 is TGCGCCAGCAGCCAAGATCGGGGAAACAATCAGCCCCAGCATTTT.

A few counts support this clonotype. The genes are TRBV4-3 and TRBJ1-2, with a possible D match to TRBD1 (6 bases). The CDR3 length is 14 residues. Trimming removed 6 bases from V and 4 bases from J, with 15 bases in between. Looked up from germline, CDR1 is LGHNA and CDR2 is YSLEER. CDR3 region: CASSYRDNFYGYTF. The DNA of the CDR3 is TGCGCCAGCAGTTACCGGGACAACTTCTATGGCTACACCTTC.

This clonotype was seen a handful of times. The chain carries TRBV14 and TRBJ2-2; D gene uncertain. V was pared by 2 bases and J by 0 bases, with 13 bases between. CDR1 SGHDN and CDR2 FVKESK come from the germline V gene. The CDR3 is made up of 17 amino acids. The CDR3 DNA is TGTGCCAGCAGCCAAATAGGGCCCACGCCGAACACCGGGGAGCTGTTTTTT. This encodes CASSQIGPTPNTGELFF.

This clonotype was seen a handful of times. The chain links TRBV18 to TRBJ2-1; TRBD2 might be the D (6 bases). Germline V lookup: CDR1 KGHSH, CDR2 LQKENI. The V gene lost 0 bases and the J gene lost 7 bases, with 13 bases spanning the gap. This CDR3 has 15 residues. The CDR3 DNA reads as TGTGCCAGCTCACCACCGGGGGGTAAGGTGAATGAGCAGTTCTTC. It translates to CASSPPGGKVNEQFF. Drawing the rest from reference TRBV18 and TRBJ2-1, the complete variable domain is NAGVMQNPRHLVRRRGQEARLRCSPMKGHSHVYWYRQLPEEGLKFMVYLQKENIIDESGMPKERFSAEFPKEGPSILRIQQVVRGDSAAYFCASSPPGGKVNEQFFGPGTRLTVL.

The genes are TRBV27 and TRBJ1-1, with 7 bases fitting TRBD1. The CDR3 has 15 amino acids. The V segment lost 5 bases and the J segment 3 bases; nucleotides outside the gene matches: 9. Germline-derived CDR1 and CDR2 are MNHEY and SMNVEV (reference sequence). Here the CDR3 DNA reads TGTGCCAGCAGTCCCCAGACAGGGATCCACACTGAAGCTTTCTTT. Its protein product is CASSPQTGIHTEAFF.

This clonotype was seen a handful of times. The V call is TRBV7-3, the J call TRBJ1-1; TRBD1 might be the D (6 bases). This CDR3 region has 18 residues. Germline V gene lookup returns CDR1 SGHTA and CDR2 FQGTGA. Trimming left V 4 bases short and J 2 bases short, with 23 bases between. The CDR3 spells CASSSTAGVPRINTEAFF. The CDR3 region has the DNA TGTGCCAGCAGCTCAACCGCAGGGGTCCCACGGATAAACACTGAAGCTTTCTTT.

The CDR3 region is CASSLAQSGAWETQYF. Here the CDR3 DNA reads TGTGCCAGCAGCTTGGCCCAATCAGGGGCGTGGGAGACCCAGTACTTC. The V call is TRBV7-9, the J call TRBJ2-5; D is perhaps TRBD1 (6 bases). The CDR3 consists of 16 residues. Germline assignment: CDR1 SEHNR and CDR2 FQNEAQ (reference sequence). The V and J ends lost 3 bases and 5 bases respectively, with 19 bases between them.

This clonotype was observed a handful of times. V and J are TRBV12-3 or TRBV12-4 and TRBJ1-3; D is perhaps TRBD1 (6 bases). Trimming shortened V by 5 bases and J by 0 bases, and 11 bases separated the two germline ends. The CDR3 totals 15 residues. Here the CDR3 DNA reads TGTGCCAGCAGTATTCAGGGGTACTCTGGAAACACCATATATTTT. Translating gives CASSIQGYSGNTIYF.

The chain combines TRBV20-1 with TRBJ2-7; 11 bases map to TRBD2. CDR1 is DFQATT and CDR2 is SNEGSKA in the germline V gene (reference sequence). There are 15 residues in the CDR3. Losses at the gene ends were 5 bases for V and 4 bases for J; bases not matched to a gene: 10. CDR3 residues: CSAESSGGSQYEQYF. The CDR3 DNA reads as TGCAGTGCTGAATCTAGCGGGGGGTCCCAATACGAGCAGTACTTC.

This clonotype appeared a few times. The rearrangement joins TRBV7-6 to TRBJ2-7, with 9 bases identical to TRBD2. The CDR3 runs to 15 residues. The germline V gene encodes CDR1 SGHVS and CDR2 FNYEAQ. V dropped 5 bases and J dropped 0; count of bases not matched to a gene: 5. The CDR3 loop is CASSQLAGGSYEQYF. The CDR3 bases are TGTGCCAGCAGCCAACTAGCGGGTGGCTCCTACGAGCAGTACTTC.

This clonotype was observed a handful of times. The rearrangement joins TRBV7-2 to TRBJ2-7; the match to TRBD1 covers 10 bases. Germline V gives CDR1 SGHTA, CDR2 FQGNSA. With 0 bases clipped from V and 3 bases from J, the junction kept 5 bases outside the gene matches. This CDR3 has 16 residues. CDR3 loop: CASSLAVGDRGYEQYF. DNA of the CDR3: TGTGCCAGCAGCTTAGCGGTGGGGGACAGGGGCTACGAGCAGTACTTC. Combining the CDR3 with reference TRBV7-2 and TRBJ2-7 gives the whole variable domain GAGVSQSPSNKVTEKGKDVELRCDPISGHTALYWYRQSLGQGLEFLIYFQGNSAPDKSGLPSDRFSAERTGGSVSTLTIQRTQQEDSAVYLCASSLAVGDRGYEQYFGPGTRLTVT.

This clonotype turned up a few times. The V call is TRBV15, the J call TRBJ2-1; D uncertain. Germline loops: CDR1 LNHNV, CDR2 YYDKDF (reference sequence). CDR3 size: 14 residues. V was cut by 1 base and J by 5 bases, with 9 bases left in between. This CDR3 reads CATSRVGSHNEQFF. CDR3 nucleotides: TGTGCCACCAGCAGAGTTGGGTCACACAATGAGCAGTTCTTC.

The sample holds a few counts of this clonotype. The chain is built from TRBV18 and TRBJ2-2; tentative D call: TRBD1 (6 bases). V was trimmed by 6 bases and J by 1 base, leaving 15 bases between them. Germline V gene lookup returns CDR1 KGHSH and CDR2 LQKENI. This CDR3 spans 16 amino acids. CDR3 in amino acids: CASSPTGRKNTGELFF. In DNA, the CDR3 is TGTGCCAGCTCCCCGACAGGTCGGAAGAACACCGGGGAGCTGTTTTTT.